The 4 T cell receptor beta chains listed next were all sequenced from one sample in a study of identical twins. TCRdb re-derived calls from the 5' RACE reads in MiXCR, one entry per CDR3 protein. Counted here are approximately 620,000 distinct CDR3 sequences, approximately 9% occurring once; the ten biggest clones make up 0.75% to 1%. These data were also filed under a second study, of yellow fever vaccine responses in identical twins.

The sample was PBMCs. The receptors were gathered from a woman younger than 30 in good health.

This clonotype has just a few counts. This chain uses TRBV7-9 with TRBJ2-1; no reliable D call. The CDR3 is 13 amino acids. Germline CDR1 reads SEHNR; CDR2 reads FQNEAQ (reference sequence). Trimming shortened V by 1 base and J by 6 bases, and 7 bases separated the two germline ends. The CDR3 region is CASSLGLRNEQFF. CDR3 DNA: TGTGCCAGCAGCTTAGGTCTACGCAATGAGCAGTTCTTC.

CDR3 DNA: TGTGCCAGCAGTTCTACAGGGGTGGATACGCAGTATTTT. Residues: CASSSTGVDTQYF. This chain uses TRBV6-5 with TRBJ2-3, with 7 bases matching TRBD1. Losses at the gene ends were 4 bases for V and 6 bases for J; bases not matched to a gene: 4. CDR1 MNHEY and CDR2 SVGAGI come from the germline V gene. CDR3 length: 13 residues.

This clonotype was seen many times. The chain couples TRBV10-3 to TRBJ2-2; no clear D gene. This CDR3 has 14 residues. The ends were cut back, 1 base at V and 6 bases at J, with 9 bases in the middle. Germline V gene lookup returns CDR1 ENHRY and CDR2 SYGVKD. The CDR3 loop is CAISEFERAGELFF. In DNA, the CDR3 is TGTGCCATCAGTGAGTTCGAGCGCGCCGGGGAGCTGTTTTTT.

The chain has TRBV6-5 and TRBJ1-6, with D possibly being TRBD1 (6 bases). V lost 0 bases and J 10 bases, leaving 10 bases between the germline ends. The CDR3 covers 14 residues. CDR1 MNHEY and CDR2 SVGAGI come from the germline V gene. The CDR3 loop reads CASSYSSDRSPLHF. The CDR3 DNA reads TGTGCCAGCAGTTACTCGTCAGACAGGTCACCCCTCCACTTT.